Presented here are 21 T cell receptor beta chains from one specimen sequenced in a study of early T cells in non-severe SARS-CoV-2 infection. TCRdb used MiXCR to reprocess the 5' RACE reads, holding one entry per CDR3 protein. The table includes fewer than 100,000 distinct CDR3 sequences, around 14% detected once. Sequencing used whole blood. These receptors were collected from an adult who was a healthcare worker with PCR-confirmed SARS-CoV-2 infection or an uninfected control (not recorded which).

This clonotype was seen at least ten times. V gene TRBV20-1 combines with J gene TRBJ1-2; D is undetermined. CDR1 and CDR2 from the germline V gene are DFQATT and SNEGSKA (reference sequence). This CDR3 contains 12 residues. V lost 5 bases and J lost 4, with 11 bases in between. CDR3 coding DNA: TGCAGTGCTCCCAAGGCGGCCTATGGCTACACCTTC. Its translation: CSAPKAAYGYTF.

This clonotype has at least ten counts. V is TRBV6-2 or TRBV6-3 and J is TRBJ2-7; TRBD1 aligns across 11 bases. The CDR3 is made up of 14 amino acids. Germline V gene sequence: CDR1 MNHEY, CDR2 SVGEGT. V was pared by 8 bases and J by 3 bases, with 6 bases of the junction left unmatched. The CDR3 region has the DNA TGTGCCAGCCGCCCGGGACAGGGGGTCTACGAGCAGTACTTC. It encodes CASRPGQGVYEQYF.

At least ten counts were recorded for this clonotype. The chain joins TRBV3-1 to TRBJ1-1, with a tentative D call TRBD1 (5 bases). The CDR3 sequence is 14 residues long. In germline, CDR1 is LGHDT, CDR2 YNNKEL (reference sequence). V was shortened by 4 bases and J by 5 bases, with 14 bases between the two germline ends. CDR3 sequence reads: CASSPRRGKTEAFF. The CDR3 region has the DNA TGTGCCAGCAGCCCGCGGCGGGGGAAAACTGAAGCTTTCTTT. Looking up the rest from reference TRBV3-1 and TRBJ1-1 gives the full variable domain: DTAVSQTPKYLVTQMGNDKSIKCEQNLGHDTMYWYKQDSKKFLKIMFSYNNKELIINETVPNRFSPKSPDKAHLNLHINSLELGDSAVYFCASSPRRGKTEAFFGQGTRLTVV.

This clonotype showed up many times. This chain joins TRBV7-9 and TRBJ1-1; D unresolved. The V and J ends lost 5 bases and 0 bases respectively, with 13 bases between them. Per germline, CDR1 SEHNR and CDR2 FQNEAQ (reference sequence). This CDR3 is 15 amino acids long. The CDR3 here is CASSPVRGVNTEAFF. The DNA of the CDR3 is TGTGCCAGCAGCCCCGTTCGCGGGGTGAACACTGAAGCTTTCTTT.

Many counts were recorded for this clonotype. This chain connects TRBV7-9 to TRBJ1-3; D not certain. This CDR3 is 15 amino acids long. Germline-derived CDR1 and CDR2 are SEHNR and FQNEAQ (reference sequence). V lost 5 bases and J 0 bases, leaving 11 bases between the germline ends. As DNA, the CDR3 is TGTGCCAGCAGCCCGACGGGAAGCTCTGGAAACACCATATATTTT. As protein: CASSPTGSSGNTIYF.

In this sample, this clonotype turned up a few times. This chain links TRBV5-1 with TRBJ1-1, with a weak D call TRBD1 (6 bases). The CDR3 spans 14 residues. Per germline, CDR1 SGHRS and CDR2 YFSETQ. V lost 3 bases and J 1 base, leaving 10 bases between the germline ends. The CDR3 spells CASSWGTPNTEAFF. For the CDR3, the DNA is TGCGCCAGCAGCTGGGGGACACCGAACACTGAAGCTTTCTTT.

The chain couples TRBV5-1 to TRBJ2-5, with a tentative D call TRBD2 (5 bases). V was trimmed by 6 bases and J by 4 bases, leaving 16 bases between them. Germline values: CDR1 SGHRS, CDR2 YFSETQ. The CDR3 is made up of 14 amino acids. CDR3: CASTRDPGPETQYF. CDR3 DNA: TGCGCCAGCACTCGGGATCCCGGTCCAGAGACCCAGTACTTC.

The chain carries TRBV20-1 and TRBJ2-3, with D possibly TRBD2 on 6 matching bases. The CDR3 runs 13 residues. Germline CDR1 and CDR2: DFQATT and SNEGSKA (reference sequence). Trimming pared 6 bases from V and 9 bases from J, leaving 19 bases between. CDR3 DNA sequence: TGCAGTGCCCCGGTGGTCCCAAGCGGGACGCAGTATTTT. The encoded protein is CSAPVVPSGTQYF.

Here the CDR3 DNA reads TGTGCCAGCAGCGGACTAGCCGGTGCGGGCACAGATACGCAGTATTTT. It yields the protein CASSGLAGAGTDTQYF. The chain recombines TRBV9 with TRBJ2-3, with 7 positions matching TRBD2. This CDR3 comprises 16 residues. CDR1 is SGDLS, CDR2 YYNGEE, per germline. Trimming at V came to 3 bases and at J to 1 base, leaving 8 bases not matched to a gene.

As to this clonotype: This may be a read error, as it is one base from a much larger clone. CDR3 protein: CASSFRQATNGYTF. CDR3 nucleotides: TGTGCCAGCAGCTTCCGACAGGCGACTAATGGCTACACCTTC. The chain joins TRBV11-2 to TRBJ1-2, with D perhaps TRBD1 (6 bases). The germline gives CDR1 SGHAT, CDR2 FQNNGV. The CDR3 consists of 14 residues. Trimming took 3 bases from V and 6 from J, leaving 14 bases between them.

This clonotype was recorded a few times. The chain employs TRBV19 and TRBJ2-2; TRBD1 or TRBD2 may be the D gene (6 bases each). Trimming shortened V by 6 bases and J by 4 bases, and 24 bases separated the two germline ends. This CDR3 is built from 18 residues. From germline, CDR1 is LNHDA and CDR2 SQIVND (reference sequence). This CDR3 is CASRPTAFRGVGTGELFF. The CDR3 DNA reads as TGTGCCAGTAGACCCACCGCTTTTAGGGGGGTAGGCACCGGGGAGCTGTTTTTT.

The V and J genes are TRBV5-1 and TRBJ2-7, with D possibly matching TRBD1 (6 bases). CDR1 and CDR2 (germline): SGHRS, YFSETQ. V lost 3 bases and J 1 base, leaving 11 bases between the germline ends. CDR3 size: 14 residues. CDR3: CASSSGDQSYEQYF. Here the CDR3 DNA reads TGCGCCAGCAGCTCAGGGGATCAGTCCTACGAGCAGTACTTC.

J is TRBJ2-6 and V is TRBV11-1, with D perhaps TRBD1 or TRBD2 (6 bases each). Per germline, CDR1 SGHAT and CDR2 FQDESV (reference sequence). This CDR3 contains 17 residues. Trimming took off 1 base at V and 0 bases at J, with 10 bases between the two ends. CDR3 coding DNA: TGTGCCAGCAGCTTAGATCCGGGGGCCTCTGGGGCCAACGTCCTGACTTTC. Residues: CASSLDPGASGANVLTF.

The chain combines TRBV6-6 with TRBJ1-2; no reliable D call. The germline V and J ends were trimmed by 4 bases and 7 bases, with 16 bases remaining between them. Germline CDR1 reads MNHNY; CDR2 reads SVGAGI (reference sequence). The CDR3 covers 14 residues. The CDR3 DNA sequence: TGTGCCAGCAGTTCCACGACCGAAACGGGTGGCTACACCTTC. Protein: CASSSTTETGGYTF.

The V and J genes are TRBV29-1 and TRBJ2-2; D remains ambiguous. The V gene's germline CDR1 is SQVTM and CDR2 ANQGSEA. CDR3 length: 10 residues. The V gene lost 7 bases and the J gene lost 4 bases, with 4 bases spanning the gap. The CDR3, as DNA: TGCAGCGGCGGCACCGGGGAGCTGTTTTTT. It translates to CSGGTGELFF.

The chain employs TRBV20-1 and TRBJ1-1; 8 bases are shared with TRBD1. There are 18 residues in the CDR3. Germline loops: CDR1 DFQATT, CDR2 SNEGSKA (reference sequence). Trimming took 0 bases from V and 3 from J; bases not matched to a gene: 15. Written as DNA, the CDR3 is TGCAGTGCTAGAGATGGAGGGGCGGACAGGGCTTCGGACACTGAAGCTTTCTTT. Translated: CSARDGGADRASDTEAFF.

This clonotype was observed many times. Here the CDR3 DNA reads TGTGCCAGCAGCCATTCTCAGGCCTACGAGCAGTACTTC. Translation: CASSHSQAYEQYF. The chain is built from TRBV4-2 and TRBJ2-7; D uncertain. The CDR3 is 13 residues long. Germline CDR1 reads LGHNA; CDR2 reads YNFKEQ. Trimming pared 3 bases from V and 2 bases from J, leaving 8 bases between.

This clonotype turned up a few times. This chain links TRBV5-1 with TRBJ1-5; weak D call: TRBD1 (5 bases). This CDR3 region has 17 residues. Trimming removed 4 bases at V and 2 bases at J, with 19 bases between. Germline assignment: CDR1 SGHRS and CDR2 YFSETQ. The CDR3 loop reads CASSLATAVGGNQPQHF. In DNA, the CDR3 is TGCGCCAGCAGCCTGGCCACCGCCGTGGGGGGCAATCAGCCCCAGCATTTT.

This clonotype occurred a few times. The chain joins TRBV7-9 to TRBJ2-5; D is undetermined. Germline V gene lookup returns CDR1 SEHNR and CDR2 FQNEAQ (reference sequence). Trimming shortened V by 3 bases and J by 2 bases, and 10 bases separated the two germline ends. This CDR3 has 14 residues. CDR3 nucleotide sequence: TGTGCCAGCAGCTTTCAAAGGGTTCAAGAGACCCAGTACTTC. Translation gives CASSFQRVQETQYF.

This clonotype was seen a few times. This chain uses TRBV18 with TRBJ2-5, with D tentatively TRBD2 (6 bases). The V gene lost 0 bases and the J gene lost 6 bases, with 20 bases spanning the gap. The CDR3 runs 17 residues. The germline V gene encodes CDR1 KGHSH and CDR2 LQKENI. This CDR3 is CASSPPGGRKGQKTQYF. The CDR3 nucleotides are TGTGCCAGCTCACCACCAGGAGGGAGAAAGGGGCAAAAGACCCAGTACTTC.

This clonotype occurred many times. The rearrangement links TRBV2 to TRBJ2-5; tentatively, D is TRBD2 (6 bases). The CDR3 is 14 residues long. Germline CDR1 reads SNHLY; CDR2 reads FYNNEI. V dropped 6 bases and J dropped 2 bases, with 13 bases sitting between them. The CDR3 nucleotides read TGTGCCAGCAGGCCTACTGGGGGGCAAGAGACCCAGTACTTC. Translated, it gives CASRPTGGQETQYF.